This T cell receptor (beta chain) was obtained from a study of T cell responses to AZD1222 COVID-19 vaccine (dated by TCRdb to the early 2020s). About the study as a whole: A total of approximately 230 trial participants underwent TCR sequencing, of whom some 210 received two doses of AZD1222 and around 26 received two doses of the MenACWY control vaccine. Trial participants were enrolled by age into subgroups of 18-55, 56-69 and 70-plus years, and around 150, 29 and 61 TCR-sequenced participants, respectively, were included in these subgroups.

The CDR3 regions of human TCRbeta chains were analyzed by immunosequencing. Under the source paper's analysis protocol: TCRs in the repertoires were matched against a reference library of SARS-CoV-2-specific TCRs that had been generated with the MIRA antigen-specificity platform. Breadth was defined as the fraction of unique TCRs that were SARS-CoV-2-associated. Depth was defined as the fraction of total T cells that were SARS-CoV-2-associated. Each spike-specific TCR was assigned to its reactive spike region and to a CD4 or CD8 class using the MIRA data. Log10-transformed breadth and depth values were compared by one-way ANOVA with Sidak's multiple comparisons tests. This is the immuneACCESS table as TCRdb keeps it, with only in-frame sequences that have V and J called. A part of the clones is gone; compared with another copy, unresolved V genes explain less than half, and the rest is unexplained. Clonal size and the V and J genes are those of that table, whereas D and trimming came from the DNA. Here the sample has some 47,000 clones; about 87% occur a single time. Together, the top ten hold roughly 2.5% of the sample.

Summary of the overall study and its limitations: Most participants were white British and females outnumbered males, and the authors suggested that clonal diversity may have been underestimated. CD4 TCRs associated with the vaccine covered the entire spike protein, and the dominant responses were in regions 160-218 and 743-854. Conclusions about previously exposed vaccinees are limited because only six or seven AZD1222 recipients were SARS-CoV-2 seropositive at baseline. A significant rise in spike-specific TCR breadth and depth was observed after two AZD1222 doses relative to day 0 and relative to MenACWY recipients. The 56-69-year group was small, and its depth increase did not reach significance, likely because of low power. Reportedly, close to half of the unique spike-specific TCRs recognized epitopes lying outside the regions that are mutated in the B.1.351 and B.1.1.7 variants. Because no day 14 peak-response samples were available, the repertoires could be characterized only after the peak T cell response.

This specimen's time point label, interpreted: about 28 days (+/-7) after the second vaccine dose. Because spike-specific TCR depth and breadth did not differ between the two schedules, AZD1222 recipients who got a second dose at roughly 4 weeks were pooled with those who got a second dose at roughly 12 weeks. The vaccinee samples were drawn from two UK trials, COV001 and COV002, one of which was a single-blind randomized controlled phase 2/3 trial testing AZD1222 (ChAdOx1 nCoV-19) in healthy adults. For TCRbeta chain sequencing, PBMC samples were collected from trial participants at day 0 and at day 28 after the second dose. Notes on this clone: The clone's antigen remains unknown. Base qualities are missing; no much larger clone stands one base away.

From the cysteine up to the phenylalanine, the CDR3 has a length of 15 residues. The only DNA kept is the CDR3, 45 bases in frame from the first base. The germline V gene supplies CDR1 KGHSH and CDR2 LQKENI. V lost 3 bases and J lost 6 bases; the stretch between them is 17 bases long. The specimen was peripheral blood, collected 28 days after the second AZD1222 dose. This clonotype originated in an adult who received the AZD1222 COVID-19 vaccine. This sequence uses TRBV18 and TRBJ1-1; the D gene cannot be resolved reliably. The DNA sequence is as follows: TGTGCCAGCTCACCCCTTCCGGTCCTTGGAGCTGAAGCTTTCTTT. It specifies CASSPLPVLGAEAFF. The CDR3, completed at both ends by the reference TRBV18 and TRBJ1-1 genes, gives the full variable domain NAGVMQNPRHLVRRRGQEARLRCSPMKGHSHVYWYRQLPEEGLKFMVYLQKENIIDESGMPKERFSAEFPKEGPSILRIQQVVRGDSAAYFCASSPLPVLGAEAFFGQGTRLTVV.